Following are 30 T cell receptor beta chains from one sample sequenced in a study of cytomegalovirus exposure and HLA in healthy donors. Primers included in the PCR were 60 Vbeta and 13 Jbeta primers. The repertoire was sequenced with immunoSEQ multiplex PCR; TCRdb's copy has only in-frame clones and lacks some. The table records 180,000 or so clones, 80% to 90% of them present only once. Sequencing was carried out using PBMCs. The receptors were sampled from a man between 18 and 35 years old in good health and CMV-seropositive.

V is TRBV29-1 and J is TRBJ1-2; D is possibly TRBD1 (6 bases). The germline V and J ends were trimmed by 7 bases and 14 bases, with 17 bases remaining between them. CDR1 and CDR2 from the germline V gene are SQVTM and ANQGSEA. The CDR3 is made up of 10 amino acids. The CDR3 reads CSEGQGPSTF. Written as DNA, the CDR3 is TGCAGCGAGGGCCAGGGGCCATCAACCTTC.

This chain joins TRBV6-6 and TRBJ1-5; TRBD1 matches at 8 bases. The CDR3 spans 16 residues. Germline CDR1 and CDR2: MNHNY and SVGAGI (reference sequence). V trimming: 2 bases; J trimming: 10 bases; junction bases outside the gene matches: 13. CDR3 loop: CASSYKQGAGNLPQHF. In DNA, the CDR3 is TGTGCCAGCAGTTACAAGCAGGGGGCGGGTAATCTTCCCCAGCATTTT.

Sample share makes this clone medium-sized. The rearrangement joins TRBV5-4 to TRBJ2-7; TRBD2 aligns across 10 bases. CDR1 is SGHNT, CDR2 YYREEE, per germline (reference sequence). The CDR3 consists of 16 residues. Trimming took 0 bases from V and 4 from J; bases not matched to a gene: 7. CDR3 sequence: CASSLAGSGGLYEQYF. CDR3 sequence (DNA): TGTGCCAGCAGCTTGGCAGGTAGCGGGGGGTTGTACGAGCAGTACTTC. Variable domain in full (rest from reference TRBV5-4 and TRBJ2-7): ETGVTQSPTHLIKTRGQQVTLRCSSQSGHNTVSWYQQALGQGPQFIFQYYREEENGRGNFPPRFSGLQFPNYSSELNVNALELDDSALYLCASSLAGSGGLYEQYFGPGTRLTVT.

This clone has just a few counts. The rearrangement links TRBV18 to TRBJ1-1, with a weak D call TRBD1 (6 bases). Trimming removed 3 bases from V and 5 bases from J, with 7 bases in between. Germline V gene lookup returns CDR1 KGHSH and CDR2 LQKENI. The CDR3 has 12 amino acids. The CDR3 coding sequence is TGTGCCAGCTCACCCCAGGGGACTGAAGCTTTCTTT. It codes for CASSPQGTEAFF. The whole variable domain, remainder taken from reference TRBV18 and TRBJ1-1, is NAGVMQNPRHLVRRRGQEARLRCSPMKGHSHVYWYRQLPEEGLKFMVYLQKENIIDESGMPKERFSAEFPKEGPSILRIQQVVRGDSAAYFCASSPQGTEAFFGQGTRLTVV.

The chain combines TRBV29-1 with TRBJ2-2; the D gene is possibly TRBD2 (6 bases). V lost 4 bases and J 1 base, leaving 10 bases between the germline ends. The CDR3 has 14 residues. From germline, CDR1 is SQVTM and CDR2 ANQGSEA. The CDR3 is CSVGGGMNTGELFF. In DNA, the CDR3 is TGCAGCGTTGGAGGCGGGATGAACACCGGGGAGCTGTTTTTT.

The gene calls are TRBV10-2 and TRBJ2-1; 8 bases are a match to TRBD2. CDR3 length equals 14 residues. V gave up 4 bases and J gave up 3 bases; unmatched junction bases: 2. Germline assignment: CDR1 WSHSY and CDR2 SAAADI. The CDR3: CASSGGGIYNEQFF. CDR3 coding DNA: TGCGCCAGCAGTGGCGGGGGGATCTACAATGAGCAGTTCTTC.

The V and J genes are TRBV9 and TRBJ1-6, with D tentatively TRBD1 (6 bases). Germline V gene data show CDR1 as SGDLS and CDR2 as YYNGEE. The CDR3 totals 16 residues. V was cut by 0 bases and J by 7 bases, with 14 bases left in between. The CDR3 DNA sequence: TGTGCCAGCAGCGTAGCCAGGGGCGGTTTGAATTCACCCCTCCACTTT. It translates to CASSVARGGLNSPLHF.

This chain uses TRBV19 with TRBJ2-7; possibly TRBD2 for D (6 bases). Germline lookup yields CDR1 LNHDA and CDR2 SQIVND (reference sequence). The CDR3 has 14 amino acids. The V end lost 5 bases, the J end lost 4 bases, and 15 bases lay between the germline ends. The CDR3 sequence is CASSVREWSYEQYF. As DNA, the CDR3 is TGTGCCAGTAGTGTTCGGGAGTGGTCTTACGAGCAGTACTTC.

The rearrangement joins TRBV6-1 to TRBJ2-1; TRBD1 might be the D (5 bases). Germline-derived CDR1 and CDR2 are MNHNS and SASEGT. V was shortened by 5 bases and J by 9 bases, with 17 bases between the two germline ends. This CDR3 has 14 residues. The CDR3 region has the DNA TGTGCCAGCAGTAGACAGTCAACCAAGGGTGAGCAGTTCTTC. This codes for CASSRQSTKGEQFF.

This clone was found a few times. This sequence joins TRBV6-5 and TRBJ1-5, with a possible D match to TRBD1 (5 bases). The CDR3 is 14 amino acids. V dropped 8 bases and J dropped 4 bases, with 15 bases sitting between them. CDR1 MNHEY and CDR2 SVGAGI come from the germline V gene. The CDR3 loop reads CASVLQGKNQPQHF. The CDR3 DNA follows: TGTGCCAGCGTGCTTCAGGGAAAAAATCAGCCCCAGCATTTT.

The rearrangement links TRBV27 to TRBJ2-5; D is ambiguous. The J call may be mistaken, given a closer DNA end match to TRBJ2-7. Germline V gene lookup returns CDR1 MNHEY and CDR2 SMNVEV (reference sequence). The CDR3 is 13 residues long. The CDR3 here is CASSSLSDFEQYF. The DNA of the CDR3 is TGTGCCAGCAGTTCCCTTTCCGATTTCGAGCAGTACTTC.

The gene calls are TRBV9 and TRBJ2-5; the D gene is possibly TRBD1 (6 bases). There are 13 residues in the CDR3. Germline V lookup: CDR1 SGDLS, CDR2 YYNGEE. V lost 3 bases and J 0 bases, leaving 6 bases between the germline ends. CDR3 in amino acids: CASSEGDQETQYF. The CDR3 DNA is TGTGCCAGCAGCGAGGGGGACCAAGAGACCCAGTACTTC.

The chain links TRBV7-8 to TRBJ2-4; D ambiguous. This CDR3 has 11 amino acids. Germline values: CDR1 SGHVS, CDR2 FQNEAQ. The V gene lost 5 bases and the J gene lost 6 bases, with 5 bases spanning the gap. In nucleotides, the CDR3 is TGTGCCAGCAGCCCTATAAACATTCAGTACTTC. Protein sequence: CASSPINIQYF.

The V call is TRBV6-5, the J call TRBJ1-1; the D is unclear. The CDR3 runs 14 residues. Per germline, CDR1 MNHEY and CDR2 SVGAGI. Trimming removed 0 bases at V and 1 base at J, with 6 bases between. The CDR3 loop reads CASSYSATNTEAFF. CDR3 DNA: TGTGCCAGCAGTTACTCAGCCACGAACACTGAAGCTTTCTTT.

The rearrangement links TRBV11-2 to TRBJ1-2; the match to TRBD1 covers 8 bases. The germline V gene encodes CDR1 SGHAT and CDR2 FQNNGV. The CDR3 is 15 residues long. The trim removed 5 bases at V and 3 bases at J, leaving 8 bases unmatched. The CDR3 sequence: CASSMSGTGHYGYTF. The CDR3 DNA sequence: TGTGCCAGCAGCATGTCCGGGACAGGTCACTATGGCTACACCTTC.

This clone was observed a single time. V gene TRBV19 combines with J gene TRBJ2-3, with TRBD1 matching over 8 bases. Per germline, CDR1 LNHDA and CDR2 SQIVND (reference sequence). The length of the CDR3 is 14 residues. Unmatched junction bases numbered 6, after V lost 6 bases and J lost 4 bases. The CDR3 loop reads CASRVPGGPDTQYF. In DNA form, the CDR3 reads TGTGCCAGTAGGGTGCCAGGGGGCCCAGATACGCAGTATTTT.

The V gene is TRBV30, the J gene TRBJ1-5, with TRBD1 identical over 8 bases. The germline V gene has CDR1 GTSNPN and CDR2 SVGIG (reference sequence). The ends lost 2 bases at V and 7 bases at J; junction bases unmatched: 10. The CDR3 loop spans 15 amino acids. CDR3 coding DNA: TGTGCCTGGAGTAAGGCGGGACAGGCTATCCAGCCCCAGCATTTT. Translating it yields CAWSKAGQAIQPQHF. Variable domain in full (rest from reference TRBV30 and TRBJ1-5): SQTIHQWPATLVQPVGSPLSLECTVEGTSNPNLYWYRQAAGRGLQLLFYSVGIGQISSEVPQNLSASRPQDRQFILSSKKLLLSDSGFYLCAWSKAGQAIQPQHFGDGTRLSIL.

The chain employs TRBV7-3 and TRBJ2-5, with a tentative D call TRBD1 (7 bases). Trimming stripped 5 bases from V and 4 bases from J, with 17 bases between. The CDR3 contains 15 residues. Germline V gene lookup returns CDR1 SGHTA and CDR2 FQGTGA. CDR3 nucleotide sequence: TGTGCCAGCAGCCCTACGGGCCAGGGGGGAGAGACCCAGTACTTC. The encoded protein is CASSPTGQGGETQYF.

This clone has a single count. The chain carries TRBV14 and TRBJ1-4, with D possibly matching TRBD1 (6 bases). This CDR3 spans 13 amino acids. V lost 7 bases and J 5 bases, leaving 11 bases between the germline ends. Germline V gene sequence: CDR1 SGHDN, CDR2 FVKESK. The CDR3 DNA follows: TGTGCCAGCAAGGGACACTTGAATGAAAAACTGTTTTTT. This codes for CASKGHLNEKLFF.

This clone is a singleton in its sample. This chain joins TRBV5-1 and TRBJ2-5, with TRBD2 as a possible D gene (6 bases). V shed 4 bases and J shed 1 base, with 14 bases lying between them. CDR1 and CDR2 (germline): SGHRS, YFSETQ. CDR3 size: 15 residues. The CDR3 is CASSRPPGLQETQYF. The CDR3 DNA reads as TGCGCCAGCAGCAGACCTCCGGGACTCCAAGAGACCCAGTACTTC.

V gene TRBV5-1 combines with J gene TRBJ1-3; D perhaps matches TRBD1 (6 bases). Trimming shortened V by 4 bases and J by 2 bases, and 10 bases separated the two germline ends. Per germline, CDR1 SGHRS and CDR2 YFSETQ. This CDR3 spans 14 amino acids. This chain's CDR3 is CASSGQNPGNTIYF. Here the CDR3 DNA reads TGCGCCAGCAGCGGACAGAACCCTGGAAACACCATATATTTT.

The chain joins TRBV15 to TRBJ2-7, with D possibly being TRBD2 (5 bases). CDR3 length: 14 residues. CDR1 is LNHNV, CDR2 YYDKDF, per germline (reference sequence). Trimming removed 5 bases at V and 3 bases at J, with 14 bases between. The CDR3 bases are TGTGCCACCAGCTCCGAACCGGGGTTCTACGAGCAGTACTTC. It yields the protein CATSSEPGFYEQYF.

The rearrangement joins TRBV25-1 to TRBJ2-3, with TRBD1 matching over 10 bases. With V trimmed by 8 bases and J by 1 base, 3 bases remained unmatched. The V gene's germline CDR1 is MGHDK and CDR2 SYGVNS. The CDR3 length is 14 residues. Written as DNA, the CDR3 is TGTGCCAGCCGGGGACAGGGGCGCACAGATACGCAGTATTTT. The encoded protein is CASRGQGRTDTQYF.

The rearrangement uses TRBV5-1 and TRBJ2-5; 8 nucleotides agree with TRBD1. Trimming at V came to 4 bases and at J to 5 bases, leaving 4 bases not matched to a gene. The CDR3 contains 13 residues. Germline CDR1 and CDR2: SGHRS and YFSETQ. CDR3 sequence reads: CASSVHRGETQYF. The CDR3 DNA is TGCGCCAGCAGCGTACACAGGGGGGAGACCCAGTACTTC.

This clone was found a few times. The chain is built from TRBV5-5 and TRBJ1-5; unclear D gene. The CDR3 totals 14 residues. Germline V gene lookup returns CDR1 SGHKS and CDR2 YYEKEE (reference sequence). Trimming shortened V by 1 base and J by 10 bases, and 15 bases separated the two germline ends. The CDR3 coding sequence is TGTGCCAGCAGCTTGTTCCTGACCCAGGCACCCCAGCATTTT. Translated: CASSLFLTQAPQHF. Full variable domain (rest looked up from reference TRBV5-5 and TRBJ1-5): DAGVTQSPTHLIKTRGQQVTLRCSPISGHKSVSWYQQVLGQGPQFIFQYYEKEERGRGNFPDRFSARQFPNYSSELNVNALLLGDSALYLCASSLFLTQAPQHFGDGTRLSIL.

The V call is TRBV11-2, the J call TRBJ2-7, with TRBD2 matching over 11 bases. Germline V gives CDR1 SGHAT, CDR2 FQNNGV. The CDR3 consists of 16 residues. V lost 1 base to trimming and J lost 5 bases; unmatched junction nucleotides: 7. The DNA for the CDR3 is TGTGCCAGCAGCTTAGGTCCTAGCGGGGGGCTCGACGAGCAGTACTTC. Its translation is CASSLGPSGGLDEQYF. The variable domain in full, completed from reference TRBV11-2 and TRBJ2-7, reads EAGVAQSPRYKIIEKRQSVAFWCNPISGHATLYWYQQILGQGPKLLIQFQNNGVVDDSQLPKDRFSAERLKGVDSTLKIQPAKLEDSAVYLCASSLGPSGGLDEQYFGPGTRLTVT.

DNA for the CDR3: TGTGCCAGCAGCCCCTGGGGGGGGGTCTCCTACAATGAGCAGTTCTTC. Its protein product is CASSPWGGVSYNEQFF. This chain joins TRBV7-9 and TRBJ2-1, with 7 positions matching TRBD2. Germline CDR1 and CDR2: SEHNR and FQNEAQ (reference sequence). The junction had 7 bases not matched to a gene; V was cut back by 5 bases and J by 0 bases. The CDR3 runs to 16 residues. Full variable domain (outside the CDR3, taken from reference TRBV7-9 and TRBJ2-1): DTGVSQNPRHKITKRGQNVTFRCDPISEHNRLYWYRQTLGQGPEFLTYFQNEAQLEKSRLLSDRFSAERPKGSFSTLEIQRTEQGDSAMYLCASSPWGGVSYNEQFFGPGTRLTVL.

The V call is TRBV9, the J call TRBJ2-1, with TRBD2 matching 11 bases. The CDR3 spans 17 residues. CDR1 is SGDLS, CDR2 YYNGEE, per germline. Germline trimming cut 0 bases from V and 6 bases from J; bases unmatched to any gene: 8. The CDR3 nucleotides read TGTGCCAGCAGCGTAGATCCTAGCGGGGGGCCTATCAATGAGCAGTTCTTC. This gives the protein CASSVDPSGGPINEQFF.

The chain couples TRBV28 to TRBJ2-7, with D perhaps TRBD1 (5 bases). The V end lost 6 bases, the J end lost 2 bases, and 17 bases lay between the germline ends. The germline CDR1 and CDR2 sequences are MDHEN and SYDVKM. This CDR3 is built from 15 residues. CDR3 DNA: TGTGCCAGCAGCTTAGCTGGGGCCCGGCCCTACGAGCAGTACTTC. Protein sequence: CASSLAGARPYEQYF.

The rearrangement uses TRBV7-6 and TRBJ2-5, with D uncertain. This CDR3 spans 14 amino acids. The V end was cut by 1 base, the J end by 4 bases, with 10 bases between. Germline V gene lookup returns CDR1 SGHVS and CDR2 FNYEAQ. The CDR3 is CASSLVPGLETQYF. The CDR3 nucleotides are TGTGCCAGCAGCTTAGTGCCGGGTTTAGAGACCCAGTACTTC.